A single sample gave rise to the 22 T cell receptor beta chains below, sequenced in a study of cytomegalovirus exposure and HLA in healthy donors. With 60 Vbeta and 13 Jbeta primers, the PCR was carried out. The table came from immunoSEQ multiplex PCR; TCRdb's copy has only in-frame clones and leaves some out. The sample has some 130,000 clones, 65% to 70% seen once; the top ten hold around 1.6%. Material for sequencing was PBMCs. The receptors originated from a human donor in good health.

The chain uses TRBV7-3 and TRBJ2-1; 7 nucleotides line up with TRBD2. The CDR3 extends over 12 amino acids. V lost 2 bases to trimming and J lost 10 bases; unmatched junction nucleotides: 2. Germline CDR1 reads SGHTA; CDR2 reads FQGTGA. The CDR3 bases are TGTGCCAGCAGCTTAGGGGGGGGAGAGCAGTTCTTC. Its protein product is CASSLGGGEQFF.

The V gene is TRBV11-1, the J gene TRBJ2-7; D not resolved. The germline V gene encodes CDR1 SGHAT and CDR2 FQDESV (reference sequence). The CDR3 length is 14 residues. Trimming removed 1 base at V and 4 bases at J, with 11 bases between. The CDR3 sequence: CASSLDHTKYEQYF. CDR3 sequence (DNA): TGTGCCAGCAGCTTAGACCATACAAAGTACGAGCAGTACTTC.

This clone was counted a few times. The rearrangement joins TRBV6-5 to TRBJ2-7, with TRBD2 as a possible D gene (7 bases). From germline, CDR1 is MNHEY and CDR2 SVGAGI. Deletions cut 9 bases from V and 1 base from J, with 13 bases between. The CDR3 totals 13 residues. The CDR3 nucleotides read TGTGCCAGTCGCGGGGGCAGGTCCTACGAGCAGTACTTC. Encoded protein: CASRGGRSYEQYF.

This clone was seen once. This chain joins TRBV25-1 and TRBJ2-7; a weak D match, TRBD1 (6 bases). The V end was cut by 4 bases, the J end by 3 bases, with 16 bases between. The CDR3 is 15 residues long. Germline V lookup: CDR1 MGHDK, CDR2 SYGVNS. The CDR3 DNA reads TGTGCCAGCAGTGGGATTCAAGGGACACTCTACGAGCAGTACTTC. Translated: CASSGIQGTLYEQYF.

The CDR3 is CASSWTVTDTQYF. In DNA form, the CDR3 reads TGTGCCAGCAGTTGGACAGTCACAGATACGCAGTATTTT. V and J are TRBV28 and TRBJ2-3; tentative D call: TRBD1 (6 bases). Per germline, CDR1 MDHEN and CDR2 SYDVKM. The CDR3 runs to 13 residues. V lost 4 bases and J 2 bases, leaving 7 bases between the germline ends.

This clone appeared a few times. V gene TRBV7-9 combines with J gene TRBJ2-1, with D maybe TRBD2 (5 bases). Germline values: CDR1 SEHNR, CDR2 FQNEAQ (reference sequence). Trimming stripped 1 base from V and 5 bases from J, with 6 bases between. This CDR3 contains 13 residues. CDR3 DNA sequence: TGTGCCAGCAGCTTAGACGGGAACAATGAGCAGTTCTTC. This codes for CASSLDGNNEQFF.

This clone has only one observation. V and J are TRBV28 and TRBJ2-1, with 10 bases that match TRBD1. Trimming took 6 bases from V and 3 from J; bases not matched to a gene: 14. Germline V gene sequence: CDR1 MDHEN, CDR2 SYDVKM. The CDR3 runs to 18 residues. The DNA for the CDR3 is TGTGCCAGCAGGTCCGGACAGGGGGGTAGCGGGAACTACAATGAGCAGTTCTTC. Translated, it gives CASRSGQGGSGNYNEQFF.

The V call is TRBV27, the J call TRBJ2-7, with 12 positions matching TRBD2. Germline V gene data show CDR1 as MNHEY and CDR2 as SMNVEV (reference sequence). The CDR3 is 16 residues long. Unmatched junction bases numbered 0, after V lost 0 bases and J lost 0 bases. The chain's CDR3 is CASSLSTSGSSYEQYF. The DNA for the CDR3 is TGTGCCAGCAGTTTATCGACTAGCGGGAGCTCCTACGAGCAGTACTTC.

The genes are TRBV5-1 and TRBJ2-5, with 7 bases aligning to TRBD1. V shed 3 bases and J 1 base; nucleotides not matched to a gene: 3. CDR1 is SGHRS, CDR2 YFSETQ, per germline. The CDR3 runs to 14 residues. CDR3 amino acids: CASSSGTVQETQYF. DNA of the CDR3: TGCGCCAGCAGCTCGGGGACAGTCCAAGAGACCCAGTACTTC.

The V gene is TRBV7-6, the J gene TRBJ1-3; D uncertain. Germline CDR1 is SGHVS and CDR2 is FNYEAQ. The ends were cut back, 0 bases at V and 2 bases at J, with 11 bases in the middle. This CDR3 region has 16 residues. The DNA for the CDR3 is TGTGCCAGCAGCTTAGCTGTCCCGGGTCCTGGAAACACCATATATTTT. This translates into CASSLAVPGPGNTIYF.

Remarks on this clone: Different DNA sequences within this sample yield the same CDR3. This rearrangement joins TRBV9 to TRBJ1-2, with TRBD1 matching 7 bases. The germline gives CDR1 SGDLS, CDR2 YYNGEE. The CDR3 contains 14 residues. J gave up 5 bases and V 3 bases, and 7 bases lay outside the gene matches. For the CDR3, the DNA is TGTGCCAGCAGCGCCCGACAGGGCCGGTATGGCTACACCTTC. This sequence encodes CASSARQGRYGYTF.

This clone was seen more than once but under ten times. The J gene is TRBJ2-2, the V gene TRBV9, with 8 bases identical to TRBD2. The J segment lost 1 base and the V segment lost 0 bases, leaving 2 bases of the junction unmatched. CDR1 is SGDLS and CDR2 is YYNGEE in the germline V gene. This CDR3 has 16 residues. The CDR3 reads CASSVVSGRNTGELFF. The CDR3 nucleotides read TGTGCCAGCAGCGTAGTGAGCGGGAGGAACACCGGGGAGCTGTTTTTT.

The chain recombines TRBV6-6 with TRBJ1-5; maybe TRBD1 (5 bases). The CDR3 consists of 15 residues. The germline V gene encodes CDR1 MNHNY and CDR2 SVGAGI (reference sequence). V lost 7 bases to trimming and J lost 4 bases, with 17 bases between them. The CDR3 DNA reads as TGTGCCAGCACCGCACTCGGGGGAGGGAATCAGCCCCAGCATTTT. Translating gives CASTALGGGNQPQHF.

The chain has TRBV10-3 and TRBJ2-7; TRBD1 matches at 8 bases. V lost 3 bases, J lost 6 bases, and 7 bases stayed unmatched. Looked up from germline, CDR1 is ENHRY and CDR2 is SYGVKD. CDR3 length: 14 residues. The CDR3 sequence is CAISDPRGQVEQYF. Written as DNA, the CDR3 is TGTGCCATCAGTGATCCCAGGGGGCAGGTCGAGCAGTACTTC.

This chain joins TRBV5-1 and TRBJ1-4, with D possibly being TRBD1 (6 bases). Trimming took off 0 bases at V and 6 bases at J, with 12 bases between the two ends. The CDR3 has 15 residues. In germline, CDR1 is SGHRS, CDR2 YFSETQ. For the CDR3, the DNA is TGCGCCAGCAGCTTGGCCACGGACAGCCATGAAAAACTGTTTTTT. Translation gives CASSLATDSHEKLFF.

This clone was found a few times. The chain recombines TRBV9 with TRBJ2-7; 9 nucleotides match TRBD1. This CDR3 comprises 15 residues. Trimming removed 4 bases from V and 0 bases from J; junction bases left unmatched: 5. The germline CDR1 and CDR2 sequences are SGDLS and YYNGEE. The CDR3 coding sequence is TGTGCCAGCAGCACACGACAGGGGGACTCCTACGAGCAGTACTTC. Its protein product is CASSTRQGDSYEQYF.

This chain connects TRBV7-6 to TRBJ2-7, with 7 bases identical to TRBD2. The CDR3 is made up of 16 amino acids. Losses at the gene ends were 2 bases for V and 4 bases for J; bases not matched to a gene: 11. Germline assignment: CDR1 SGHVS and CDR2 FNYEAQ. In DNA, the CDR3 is TGTGCCAGCAGCTTATATCAGGGAGGGCCCAGATACGAGCAGTACTTC. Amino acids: CASSLYQGGPRYEQYF.

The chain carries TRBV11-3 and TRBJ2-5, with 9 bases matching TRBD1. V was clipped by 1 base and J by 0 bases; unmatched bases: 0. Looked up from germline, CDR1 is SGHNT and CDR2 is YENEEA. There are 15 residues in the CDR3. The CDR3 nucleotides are TGTGCCAGCAGCTTAGGACAGGGGGACCAAGAGACCCAGTACTTC. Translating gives CASSLGQGDQETQYF.

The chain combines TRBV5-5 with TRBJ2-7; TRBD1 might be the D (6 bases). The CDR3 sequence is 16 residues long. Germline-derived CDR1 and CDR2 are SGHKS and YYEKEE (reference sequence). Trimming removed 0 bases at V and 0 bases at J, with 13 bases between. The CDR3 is CASSLATGTISYEQYF. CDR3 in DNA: TGTGCCAGCAGCTTGGCAACCGGGACAATCTCCTACGAGCAGTACTTC.

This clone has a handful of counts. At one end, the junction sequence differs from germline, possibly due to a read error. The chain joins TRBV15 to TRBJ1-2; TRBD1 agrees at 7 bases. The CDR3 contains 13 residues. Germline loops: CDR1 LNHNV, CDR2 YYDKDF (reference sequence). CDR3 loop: CATSRVGDSRLYF. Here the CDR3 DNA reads TGTGCCACCAGCAGAGTTGGGGACAGCCGGTTGTACTTC.

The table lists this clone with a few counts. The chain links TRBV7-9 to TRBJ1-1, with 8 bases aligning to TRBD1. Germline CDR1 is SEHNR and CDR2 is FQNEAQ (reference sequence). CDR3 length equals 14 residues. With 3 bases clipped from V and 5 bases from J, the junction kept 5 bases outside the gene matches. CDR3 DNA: TGTGCCAGCAGCTTGACAGGGGTCCAAACTGAAGCTTTCTTT. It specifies CASSLTGVQTEAFF.

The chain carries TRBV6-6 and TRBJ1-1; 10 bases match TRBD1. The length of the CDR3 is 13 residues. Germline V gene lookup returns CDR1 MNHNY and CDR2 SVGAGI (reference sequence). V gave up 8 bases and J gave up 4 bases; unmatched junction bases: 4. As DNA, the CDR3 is TGTGCCAGCGGGGACAGGGGAGGCACTGAAGCTTTCTTT. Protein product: CASGDRGGTEAFF.